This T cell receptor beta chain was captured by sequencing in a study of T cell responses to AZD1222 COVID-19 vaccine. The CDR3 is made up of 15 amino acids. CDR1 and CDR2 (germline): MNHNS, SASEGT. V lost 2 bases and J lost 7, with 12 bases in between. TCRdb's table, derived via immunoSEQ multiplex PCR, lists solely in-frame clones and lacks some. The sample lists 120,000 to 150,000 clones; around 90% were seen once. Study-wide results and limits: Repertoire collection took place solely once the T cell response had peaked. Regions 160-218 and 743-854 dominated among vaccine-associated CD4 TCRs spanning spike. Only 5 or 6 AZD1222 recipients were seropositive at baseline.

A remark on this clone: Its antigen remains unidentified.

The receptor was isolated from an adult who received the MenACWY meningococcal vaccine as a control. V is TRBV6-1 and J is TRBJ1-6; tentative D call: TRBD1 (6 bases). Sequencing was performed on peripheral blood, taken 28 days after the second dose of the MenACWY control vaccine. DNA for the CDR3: TGTGCCAGCAGTGAAACCCGCAGGGGCAATTCACCCCTCCACTTT. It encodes CASSETRRGNSPLHF.